This paragraph reports one T cell receptor (beta chain). The sample is drawn from a study of T cell responses to AZD1222 COVID-19 vaccine. Some clones are missing from TCRdb's copy, which holds only in-frame ones; the method was immunoSEQ multiplex PCR. The sample lists roughly 120,000 clones; about 88% were seen once. Samples with a second dose at about 4 or about 12 weeks were pooled together. The germline CDR1 and CDR2 sequences are SGHNT and YENEEA. This CDR3 region has 15 residues. The V end lost 0 bases, the J end lost 4 bases, and 13 bases lay between the germline ends. J is TRBJ2-7 and V is TRBV11-3, with D perhaps being TRBD1 or TRBD2 (5 bases each). The sample in question was peripheral blood, obtained 28 days after the second AZD1222 dose. The TCR sequence derives from an adult who received the AZD1222 COVID-19 vaccine. The CDR3 spells CASSLDVGVSYEQYF. Here the CDR3 DNA reads TGTGCCAGCAGCTTAGATGTGGGGGTTTCATACGAGCAGTACTTC.